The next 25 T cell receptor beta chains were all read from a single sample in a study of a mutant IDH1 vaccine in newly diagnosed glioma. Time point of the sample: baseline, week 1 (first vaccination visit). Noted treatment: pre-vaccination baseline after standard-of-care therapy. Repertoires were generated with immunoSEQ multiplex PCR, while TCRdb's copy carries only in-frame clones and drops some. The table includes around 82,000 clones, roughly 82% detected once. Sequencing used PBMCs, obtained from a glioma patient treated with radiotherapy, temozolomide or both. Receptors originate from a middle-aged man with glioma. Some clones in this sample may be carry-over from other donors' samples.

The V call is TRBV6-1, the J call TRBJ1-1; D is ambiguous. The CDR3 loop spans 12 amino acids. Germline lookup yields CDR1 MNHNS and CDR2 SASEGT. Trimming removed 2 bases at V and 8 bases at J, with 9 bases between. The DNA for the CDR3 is TGTGCCAGCAGTGAAAGGTGGGGAGAAGCTTTCTTT. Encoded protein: CASSERWGEAFF.

The CDR3: CSVGSSAGELFF. The DNA of the CDR3 is TGCAGCGTAGGCTCTAGTGCCGGGGAGCTGTTTTTT. The chain employs TRBV29-1 and TRBJ2-2, with D hard to call. Trimming removed 6 bases from V and 6 bases from J, with 11 bases in between. The CDR3 is made up of 12 amino acids. The V gene's germline CDR1 is SQVTM and CDR2 ANQGSEA.

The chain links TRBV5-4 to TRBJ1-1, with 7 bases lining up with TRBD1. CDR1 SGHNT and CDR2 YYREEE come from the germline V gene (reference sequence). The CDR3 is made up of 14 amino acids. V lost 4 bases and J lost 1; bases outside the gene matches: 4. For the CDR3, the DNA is TGTGCCAGCAGCACGACAGGGCAGAACACTGAAGCTTTCTTT. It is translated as CASSTTGQNTEAFF.

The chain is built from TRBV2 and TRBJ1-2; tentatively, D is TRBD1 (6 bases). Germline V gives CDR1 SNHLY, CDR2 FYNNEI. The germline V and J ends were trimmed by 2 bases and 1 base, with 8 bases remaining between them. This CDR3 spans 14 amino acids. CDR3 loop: CASSEKDSNYGYTF. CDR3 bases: TGTGCCAGCAGTGAAAAGGACAGTAACTATGGCTACACCTTC.

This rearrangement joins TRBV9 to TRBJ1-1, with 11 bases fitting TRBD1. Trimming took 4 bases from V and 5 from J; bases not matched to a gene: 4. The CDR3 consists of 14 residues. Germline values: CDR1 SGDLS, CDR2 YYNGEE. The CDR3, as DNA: TGTGCCAGCAGCACCGGACAGGGGGCAACTGAAGCTTTCTTT. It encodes CASSTGQGATEAFF.

CDR3 sequence reads: CASSPGTTTNEKLFF. DNA for the CDR3: TGTGCCAGCAGCCCGGGGACAACAACTAATGAAAAACTGTTTTTT. The gene calls are TRBV5-5 and TRBJ1-4, with a possible D match to TRBD1 (6 bases). This CDR3 contains 15 residues. From germline, CDR1 is SGHKS and CDR2 YYEKEE (reference sequence). Deletions cut 4 bases from V and 0 bases from J, with 10 bases between.

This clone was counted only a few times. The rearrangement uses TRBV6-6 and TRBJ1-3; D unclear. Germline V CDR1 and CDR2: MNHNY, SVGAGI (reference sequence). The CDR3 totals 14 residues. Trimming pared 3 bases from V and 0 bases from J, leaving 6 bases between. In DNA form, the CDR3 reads TGTGCCAGCAGTTATGAGGCCTCTGGAAACACCATATATTTT. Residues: CASSYEASGNTIYF.

In nucleotides, the CDR3 is TGTGCCAGCAGTTACTCTGGGGGTCCCAACGAGCAGTACTTC. This sequence encodes CASSYSGGPNEQYF. The J gene is TRBJ2-7, the V gene TRBV6-6, with D tentatively TRBD1 or TRBD2 (5 bases each). V was trimmed by 0 bases and J by 5 bases, leaving 11 bases between them. CDR3 length equals 14 residues. CDR1 MNHNY and CDR2 SVGAGI come from the germline V gene (reference sequence).

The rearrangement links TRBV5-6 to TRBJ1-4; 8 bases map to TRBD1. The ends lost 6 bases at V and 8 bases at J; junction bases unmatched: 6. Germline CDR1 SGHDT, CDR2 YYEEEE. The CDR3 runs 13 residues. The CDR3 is CASNPTGVEKLFF. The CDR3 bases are TGTGCCAGCAACCCGACAGGGGTGGAAAAACTGTTTTTT.

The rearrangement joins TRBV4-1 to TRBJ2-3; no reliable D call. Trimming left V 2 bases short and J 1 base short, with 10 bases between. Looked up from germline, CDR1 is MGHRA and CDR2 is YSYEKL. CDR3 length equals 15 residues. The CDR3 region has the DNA TGCGCCAGCAGCCAACCCGAATGGGGCACAGATACGCAGTATTTT. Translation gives CASSQPEWGTDTQYF.

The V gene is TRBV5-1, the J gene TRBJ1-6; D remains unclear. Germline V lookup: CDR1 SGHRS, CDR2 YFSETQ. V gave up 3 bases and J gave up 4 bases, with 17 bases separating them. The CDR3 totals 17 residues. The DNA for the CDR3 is TGCGCCAGCAGCTCCCTAGGGCAAGTGGGATATAATTCACCCCTCCACTTT. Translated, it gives CASSSLGQVGYNSPLHF. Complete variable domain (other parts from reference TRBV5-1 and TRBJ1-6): KAGVTQTPRYLIKTRGQQVTLSCSPISGHRSVSWYQQTPGQGLQFLFEYFSETQRNKGNFPGRFSGRQFSNSRSEMNVSTLELGDSALYLCASSSLGQVGYNSPLHFGNGTRLTVT.

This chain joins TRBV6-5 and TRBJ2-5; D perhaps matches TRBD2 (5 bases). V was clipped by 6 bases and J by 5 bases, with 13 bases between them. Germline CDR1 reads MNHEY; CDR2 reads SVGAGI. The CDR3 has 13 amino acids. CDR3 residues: CASSQRERETQYF. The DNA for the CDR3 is TGTGCCAGCAGCCAAAGGGAGCGGGAGACCCAGTACTTC.

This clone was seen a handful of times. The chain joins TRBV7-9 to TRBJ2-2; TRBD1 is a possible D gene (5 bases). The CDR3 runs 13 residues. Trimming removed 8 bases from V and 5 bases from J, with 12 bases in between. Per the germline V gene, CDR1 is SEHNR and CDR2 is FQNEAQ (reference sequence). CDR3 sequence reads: CASGQGRTGELFF. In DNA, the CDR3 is TGTGCCAGCGGGCAGGGCCGAACCGGGGAGCTGTTTTTT.

In DNA, the CDR3 is TGTGCCAGCAGCGCCCAGGGGTTTGGCTACACCTTC. Amino acids: CASSAQGFGYTF. V usage is TRBV7-2 and J usage is TRBJ1-2; D possibly corresponds to TRBD1 (6 bases). This CDR3 comprises 12 residues. V was shortened by 5 bases and J by 7 bases, with 11 bases between the two germline ends. CDR1 is SGHTA, CDR2 FQGNSA, per germline.

The CDR3 region is CASSLGAGAGNYGYTF. The CDR3 coding sequence is TGTGCCAGCAGCTTAGGTGCGGGGGCGGGTAACTATGGCTACACCTTC. The chain employs TRBV7-9 and TRBJ1-2; D is perhaps TRBD1 (6 bases). This CDR3 is 16 amino acids long. CDR1 SEHNR and CDR2 FQNEAQ come from the germline V gene (reference sequence). V was shortened by 1 base and J by 1 base, with 13 bases between the two germline ends.

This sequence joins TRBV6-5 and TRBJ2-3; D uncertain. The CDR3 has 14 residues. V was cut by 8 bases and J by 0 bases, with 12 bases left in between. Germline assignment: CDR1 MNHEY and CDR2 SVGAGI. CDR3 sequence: CASSDGLSTDTQYF. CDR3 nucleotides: TGTGCCAGCTCTGACGGGTTGAGCACAGATACGCAGTATTTT.

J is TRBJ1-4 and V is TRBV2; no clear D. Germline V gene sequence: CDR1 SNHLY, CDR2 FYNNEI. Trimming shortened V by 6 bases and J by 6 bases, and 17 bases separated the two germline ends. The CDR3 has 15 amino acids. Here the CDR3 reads CASRAGPHLYEKLFF. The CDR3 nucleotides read TGTGCCAGCAGGGCCGGGCCCCACTTGTATGAAAAACTGTTTTTT.

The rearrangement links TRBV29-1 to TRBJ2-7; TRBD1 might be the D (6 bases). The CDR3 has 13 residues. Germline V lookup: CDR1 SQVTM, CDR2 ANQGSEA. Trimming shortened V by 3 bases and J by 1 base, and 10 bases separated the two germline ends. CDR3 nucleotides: TGCAGCGTTGACCTTGGACAGTCCTACGAGCAGTACTTC. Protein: CSVDLGQSYEQYF.

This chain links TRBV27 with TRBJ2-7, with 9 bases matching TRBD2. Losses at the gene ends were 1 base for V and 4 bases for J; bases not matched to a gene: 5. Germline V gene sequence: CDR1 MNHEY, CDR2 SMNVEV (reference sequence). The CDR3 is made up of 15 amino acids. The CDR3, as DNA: TGTGCCAGCAGTTTATGGCGGGGGGGCCGATACGAGCAGTACTTC. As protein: CASSLWRGGRYEQYF.

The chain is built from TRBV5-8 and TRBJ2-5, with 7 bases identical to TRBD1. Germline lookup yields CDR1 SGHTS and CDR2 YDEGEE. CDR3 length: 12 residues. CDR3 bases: TGTGCGTCGGGACAGCCTGAAGAGACCCAGTACTTC. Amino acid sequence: CASGQPEETQYF.

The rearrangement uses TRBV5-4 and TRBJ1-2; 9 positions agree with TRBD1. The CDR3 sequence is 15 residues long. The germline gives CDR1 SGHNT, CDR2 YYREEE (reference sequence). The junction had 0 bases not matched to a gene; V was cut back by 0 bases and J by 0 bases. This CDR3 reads CASSLGQGANYGYTF. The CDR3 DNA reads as TGTGCCAGCAGCTTGGGACAGGGGGCTAACTATGGCTACACCTTC.

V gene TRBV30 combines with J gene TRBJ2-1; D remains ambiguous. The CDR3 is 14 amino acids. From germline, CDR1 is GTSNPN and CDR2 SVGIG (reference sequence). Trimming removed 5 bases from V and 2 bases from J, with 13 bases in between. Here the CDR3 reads CAWGQDIAYNEQFF. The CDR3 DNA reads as TGTGCCTGGGGGCAGGATATTGCCTACAATGAGCAGTTCTTC.

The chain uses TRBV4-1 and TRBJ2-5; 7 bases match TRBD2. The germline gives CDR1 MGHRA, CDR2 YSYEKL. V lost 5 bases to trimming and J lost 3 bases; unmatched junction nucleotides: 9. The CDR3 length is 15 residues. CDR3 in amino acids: CASSALSSGEETQYF. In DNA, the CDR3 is TGCGCCAGCAGCGCCCTCTCCAGCGGGGAAGAGACCCAGTACTTC.

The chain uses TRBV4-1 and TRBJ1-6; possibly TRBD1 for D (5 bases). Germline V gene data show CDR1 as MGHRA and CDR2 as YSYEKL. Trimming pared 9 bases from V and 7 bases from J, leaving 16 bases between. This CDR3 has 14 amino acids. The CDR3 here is CASLGLGNNSPLHF. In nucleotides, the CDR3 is TGCGCCAGTTTGGGACTTGGAAACAATTCACCCCTCCACTTT.

The CDR3 reads CSAGDTYEQYF. CDR3 coding DNA: TGCAGTGCTGGGGACACCTACGAGCAGTACTTC. This rearrangement joins TRBV20-1 to TRBJ2-7; possibly TRBD1 for D (6 bases). Germline CDR1 and CDR2: DFQATT and SNEGSKA (reference sequence). This CDR3 spans 11 amino acids. Between the trimmed V and J ends, which lost 5 bases and 2 bases, there was a span of 7 bases.